This T cell receptor beta chain was captured by sequencing in a study of T cells in Graves' hyperthyroidism and ophthalmopathy. Regarding the study as a whole: A median about 7 months before onset, the model predicted ophthalmopathy. A model built on 13 V-J features separated ophthalmopathy from stable hyperthyroidism. Most thyroid-expanded clonotypes above 0.001 were also found in blood.

PBMCs came from 9 to 10 ml fresh peripheral blood. This clonotype was observed many times. The antigen remains undetermined. There were TCR beta CDR3 regions amplified from RNA transcripts. In the first-round RT-PCR of the TCR CDR3, the HTBI primer set was used. TCRdb passed the multiplex PCR reads through MiXCR, listing each CDR3 protein once. Here the sample spans about 300,000 distinct CDR3 sequences, around 19% being singletons. The CDR3 is 14 amino acids. V lost 2 bases to trimming and J lost 8 bases; unmatched junction nucleotides: 5. CDR1 is KGHSH and CDR2 is LQKENI in the germline V gene. This TCR came from a man aged 50-59 years with Graves' ophthalmopathy. The sequenced material came from blood. The rearrangement joins TRBV18 to TRBJ1-1; 10 nucleotides match TRBD1. CDR3 nucleotide sequence: TGTGCCAGCTCACCAATAGACAGGGGGCTGGAAGCTTTCTTT. It encodes CASSPIDRGLEAFF. Full variable domain (remainder filled in from reference TRBV18 and TRBJ1-1): NAGVMQNPRHLVRRRGQEARLRCSPMKGHSHVYWYRQLPEEGLKFMVYLQKENIIDESGMPKERFSAEFPKEGPSILRIQQVVRGDSAAYFCASSPIDRGLEAFFGQGTRLTVV.